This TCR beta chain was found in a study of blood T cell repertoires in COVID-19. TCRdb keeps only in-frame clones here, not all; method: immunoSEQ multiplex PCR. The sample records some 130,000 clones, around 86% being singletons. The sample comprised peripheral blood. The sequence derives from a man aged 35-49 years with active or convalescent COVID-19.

The chain's CDR3 is CASTKGGANEKLFF. The CDR3 DNA reads as TGTGCCAGCACAAAGGGGGGGGCTAATGAAAAACTGTTTTTT. The gene calls are TRBV2 and TRBJ1-4, with D possibly being TRBD1 (6 bases). CDR1 and CDR2 from the germline V gene are SNHLY and FYNNEI. CDR3 size: 14 residues. Trimming shortened V by 7 bases and J by 3 bases, and 12 bases separated the two germline ends.